This T cell receptor beta chain is drawn from a study of vaccination effects on CD4 cells after COVID-19. Study-wide background: Sequencing followed a ViraFEST assay step that expanded antigen-specific CD4+ T cells with viral peptide pools.

The V gene's germline CDR1 is MNHEY and CDR2 SVGAGI. This CDR3 contains 14 residues. V dropped 7 bases and J dropped 4 bases, with 14 bases sitting between them. Profiling relied on immunoSEQ multiplex PCR, and the TCRdb table lists in-frame clones only, not all of them. The sample includes about 66,000 clones, more than 60% seen only once; the top ten take roughly 25%. After roughly 9 days in culture, the CD4+ T cells were isolated. Points on this clone: Its target is unknown.

The sequence was obtained from a human donor who had a prior SARS-CoV-2 infection. This specimen consisted of CD4+ T cells from PBMCs cultured without peptide, obtained before COVID-19 vaccination. This chain links TRBV6-5 with TRBJ1-5; D remains unclear. The CDR3 sequence: CASTQTVSNQPQHF. The CDR3 DNA reads TGTGCCAGCACTCAGACGGTGAGTAATCAGCCCCAGCATTTT.